The next 20 T cell receptor beta chains were all read from a single sample in a study of response to subunit inactivated influenza vaccine. TCRdb re-analysed the RT-PCR reads in MiXCR, keeping a single row per CDR3 protein. The profile shows approximately 520,000 distinct CDR3 sequences, more than 15% of them singletons. The sample here was CD4+ T cells sorted from PBMCs, taken less than 25 months after vaccination. These receptors came from a man aged 45-69 years who received an inactivated influenza vaccine.

This clonotype was recorded a few times. V is TRBV12-3 or TRBV12-4 and J is TRBJ2-3; D remains unclear. The CDR3 loop spans 11 amino acids. Trimming took off 5 bases at V and 14 bases at J, with 14 bases between the two ends. In DNA form, the CDR3 reads TGTGCCAGCAGTCCCCCGCCGGGCTTGTATTTT. It yields the protein CASSPPPGLYF.

This clonotype appeared a few times. The chain combines TRBV29-1 with TRBJ2-3, with D possibly matching TRBD1 (5 bases). CDR1 is SQVTM, CDR2 ANQGSEA, per germline. The V gene lost 5 bases and the J gene lost 1 base, with 10 bases spanning the gap. This CDR3 region has 13 residues. CDR3 in DNA: TGCAGCGTTTGGGTCAGGGGCACAGATACGCAGTATTTT. Translation gives CSVWVRGTDTQYF.

Only a few counts were recorded for this clonotype. J is TRBJ2-2 and V is TRBV10-3; D gene ambiguous. V shed 4 bases and J shed 3 bases, with 3 bases lying between them. Looked up from germline, CDR1 is ENHRY and CDR2 is SYGVKD. The CDR3 is 12 residues long. The CDR3 sequence: CAISADTGELFF. The CDR3 DNA is TGTGCCATCAGTGCTGACACCGGGGAGCTGTTTTTT.

This clonotype has only a few counts. The chain recombines TRBV7-9 with TRBJ2-1; 9 bases agree with TRBD2. This CDR3 comprises 13 residues. V gave up 5 bases and J gave up 6 bases; unmatched junction bases: 2. Germline V CDR1 and CDR2: SEHNR, FQNEAQ (reference sequence). The CDR3 here is CASSVSGGNEQFF. The DNA for the CDR3 is TGTGCCAGCAGCGTTAGCGGGGGCAATGAGCAGTTCTTC.

The sample holds a few counts of this clonotype. This chain joins TRBV20-1 and TRBJ2-5, with D perhaps matching TRBD1 (5 bases). CDR1 and CDR2 from the germline V gene are DFQATT and SNEGSKA (reference sequence). This CDR3 is built from 13 residues. The ends were cut back, 7 bases at V and 4 bases at J, with 16 bases in the middle. The CDR3 spells CSGFRVVGETQYF. CDR3 coding DNA: TGCAGTGGGTTCAGGGTGGTCGGAGAGACCCAGTACTTC.

The table lists this clonotype with a few counts. In DNA, the CDR3 is TGCAGTGGAATGGAGGGAAACTATGGCTACACCTTC. Residues: CSGMEGNYGYTF. The chain links TRBV29-1 to TRBJ1-2; D call uncertain. Germline V gives CDR1 SQVTM, CDR2 ANQGSEA. The CDR3 sequence is 12 residues long.

In this sample, this clonotype turned up a few times. This chain links TRBV4-2 with TRBJ1-2, with 11 bases aligning to TRBD1. Germline trimming cut 1 base from V and 3 bases from J; bases unmatched to any gene: 7. The length of the CDR3 is 17 residues. Per germline, CDR1 LGHNA and CDR2 YNFKEQ. This CDR3 is CASSQVFQGQGDYGYTF. As DNA, the CDR3 is TGTGCCAGCAGCCAAGTTTTTCAGGGACAGGGGGACTATGGCTACACCTTC.

This chain connects TRBV10-1 to TRBJ2-1; weak D call: TRBD2 (6 bases). There are 15 residues in the CDR3. CDR1 and CDR2 (germline): WNHNN, SYGVQD (reference sequence). V shed 4 bases and J shed 8 bases, with 18 bases lying between them. The CDR3 loop reads CASSGFGGTADEQFF. CDR3 sequence (DNA): TGCGCCAGCAGTGGATTCGGGGGAACAGCTGATGAGCAGTTCTTC.

This clonotype was seen a few times. This chain links TRBV3-1 with TRBJ2-7; 7 bases line up with TRBD1. The length of the CDR3 is 15 residues. CDR1 and CDR2 (germline): LGHDT, YNNKEL (reference sequence). V dropped 4 bases and J dropped 1; count of bases not matched to a gene: 7. The CDR3 protein is CASSLGTALSYEQYF. Here the CDR3 DNA reads TGTGCCAGCAGCCTCGGGACAGCTCTTTCCTACGAGCAGTACTTC.

The chain uses TRBV5-1 and TRBJ2-3, with unresolved D. Germline assignment: CDR1 SGHRS and CDR2 YFSETQ. CDR3 length: 14 amino acids. The ends were cut back, 4 bases at V and 4 bases at J, with 13 bases in the middle. CDR3 amino acids: CASSAQRQADTQYF. The CDR3 DNA reads TGCGCCAGCAGCGCACAGAGACAAGCAGATACGCAGTATTTT.

This clonotype was found a few times. This chain connects TRBV3-1 to TRBJ2-5; D gene uncertain. The germline V gene has CDR1 LGHDT and CDR2 YNNKEL (reference sequence). The CDR3 spans 15 residues. V gave up 4 bases and J gave up 5 bases, with 17 bases separating them. As DNA, the CDR3 is TGTGCCAGCAGCCTCCTGGATCCCGGGTCGGAGACCCAGTACTTC. The encoded protein is CASSLLDPGSETQYF.

The J gene is TRBJ2-3, the V gene TRBV30; TRBD2 might be the D (5 bases). The CDR3 totals 14 residues. CDR1 is GTSNPN and CDR2 is SVGIG in the germline V gene (reference sequence). V lost 5 bases to trimming and J lost 0 bases, with 12 bases between them. In nucleotides, the CDR3 is TGTGCCTGGGAAAAATCTAGCAGCACAGATACGCAGTATTTT. Translating gives CAWEKSSSTDTQYF.

The gene calls are TRBV20-1 and TRBJ2-1; 13 nucleotides line up with TRBD2. V lost 3 bases, J lost 7 bases, and 9 bases stayed unmatched. The CDR3 loop spans 16 amino acids. Germline V gene data show CDR1 as DFQATT and CDR2 as SNEGSKA (reference sequence). The CDR3 bases are TGCAGTGCTAGGGGCTCCGGGACTAGCGGGACAAATGAGCAGTTCTTC. It is translated as CSARGSGTSGTNEQFF.

This clonotype was counted only a few times. The chain carries TRBV21-1 and TRBJ1-4; the table gives TRBD1 as D, unverified against the DNA. TRBV21-1 is marked as a pseudogene. This CDR3 is built from 17 residues. The CDR3 protein is CASSKEILGDREEKLFF. The CDR3 DNA follows: TGTGCCAGCAGCAAAGAGATCTTGGGGGACAGGGAAGAAAAACTGTTTTTT.

This clonotype was found a few times. CDR3 nucleotides: TGCAGTGCTAGTCCCCGAACATTAGTGGACGAGCAGTACTTC. The encoded protein is CSASPRTLVDEQYF. V and J are TRBV20-1 and TRBJ2-7, with no clear D. Germline CDR1 DFQATT, CDR2 SNEGSKA (reference sequence). V dropped 3 bases and J dropped 5 bases, with 17 bases sitting between them. The CDR3 runs to 14 residues.

J is TRBJ2-2 and V is TRBV7-9, with 8 bases aligning to TRBD1. V lost 4 bases to trimming and J lost 1 base; unmatched junction nucleotides: 8. The CDR3 extends over 17 amino acids. CDR1 and CDR2 from the germline V gene are SEHNR and FQNEAQ (reference sequence). The CDR3 protein is CASSSPSGTGNTGELFF. In nucleotides, the CDR3 is TGTGCCAGCAGCTCTCCTTCCGGGACAGGGAACACCGGGGAGCTGTTTTTT.

A few counts support this clonotype. The chain has TRBV20-1 and TRBJ1-2; possible D gene TRBD1, 6 bases. The CDR3 is made up of 12 amino acids. The V end was cut by 6 bases, the J end by 2 bases, with 10 bases between. CDR1 and CDR2 (germline): DFQATT, SNEGSKA (reference sequence). CDR3 protein: CSAPGDNYGYTF. Written as DNA, the CDR3 is TGCAGTGCGCCAGGGGACAACTATGGCTACACCTTC.

This clonotype was counted between two and nine times. The chain combines TRBV19 with TRBJ1-1; D may be TRBD1 (6 bases). Per germline, CDR1 LNHDA and CDR2 SQIVND (reference sequence). V was shortened by 5 bases and J by 4 bases, with 17 bases between the two germline ends. CDR3 length: 15 amino acids. CDR3 in amino acids: CASSPWGGGGTEAFF. The DNA of the CDR3 is TGTGCCAGTAGTCCCTGGGGAGGGGGAGGCACTGAAGCTTTCTTT.

This clonotype was seen a handful of times. This rearrangement joins TRBV6-1 to TRBJ2-1, with 8 bases lining up with TRBD1. V gave up 3 bases and J gave up 4 bases; unmatched junction bases: 5. This CDR3 contains 15 residues. The V gene's germline CDR1 is MNHNS and CDR2 SASEGT. The CDR3 region is CASSDRDRLYNEQFF. The CDR3 coding sequence is TGTGCCAGCAGTGACCGGGACAGGCTTTACAATGAGCAGTTCTTC.

There are a few counts of this clonotype. The rearrangement uses TRBV25-1 and TRBJ2-7; D remains unclear. Trimming took off 6 bases at V and 2 bases at J, with 5 bases between the two ends. The CDR3 is 11 amino acids. Germline V gene sequence: CDR1 MGHDK, CDR2 SYGVNS. The CDR3 protein is CASRKAYEQYF. The CDR3, as DNA: TGTGCCAGCAGAAAAGCCTACGAGCAGTACTTC.